One sample yielded the 29 T cell receptor beta chains listed below, sequenced in a study of T cell responses to AZD1222 COVID-19 vaccine. Generated by immunoSEQ multiplex PCR, the TCRdb table keeps only in-frame clones and is missing some. The table lists approximately 150,000 clones, around 88% of them singletons. The source material was peripheral blood, sampled on day 0 of AZD1222 vaccination. These receptors all stem from an adult in good health.

V and J are TRBV6-1 and TRBJ2-7; 8 nucleotides align to TRBD1. The V gene end was trimmed by 3 bases and the J gene end by 1 base; junction bases not matched to a gene: 8. The length of the CDR3 is 16 residues. Germline V lookup: CDR1 MNHNS, CDR2 SASEGT. The CDR3 is CASSEGPTGASYEQYF. The CDR3 DNA follows: TGTGCCAGCAGTGAGGGTCCGACAGGGGCTTCCTACGAGCAGTACTTC.

The chain joins TRBV7-6 to TRBJ1-1; 7 nucleotides agree with TRBD1. Germline V CDR1 and CDR2: SGHVS, FNYEAQ. This CDR3 contains 16 residues. After removal of 5 bases from V and 2 bases from J, the junction contained 11 bases not matched to a gene. Here the CDR3 reads CASSPVTGRRNTEAFF. For the CDR3, the DNA is TGTGCCAGCAGCCCAGTGACAGGGCGAAGAAACACTGAAGCTTTCTTT.

The rearrangement joins TRBV6-1 to TRBJ2-1, with a tentative D call TRBD1 (5 bases). CDR1 and CDR2 from the germline V gene are MNHNS and SASEGT. The CDR3 contains 14 residues. Trimming removed 1 base at V and 8 bases at J, with 12 bases between. The CDR3 bases are TGTGCCAGCAGTGAAGGGGGCGCCCTCTATGAGCAGTTCTTC. Translating it yields CASSEGGALYEQFF.

The V and J genes are TRBV4-3 and TRBJ2-3; perhaps TRBD2 as D (6 bases). The CDR3 is 13 amino acids. Trimming took off 3 bases at V and 8 bases at J, with 12 bases between the two ends. The germline V gene encodes CDR1 LGHNA and CDR2 YSLEER. The CDR3, as DNA: TGCGCCAGCAGCCAGGACTCGCGGGGTACGCAGTATTTT. Translation gives CASSQDSRGTQYF.

The rearrangement uses TRBV3-1 (or the pseudogene TRBV3-2) and TRBJ2-7, with TRBD2 as a possible D gene (5 bases). The CDR3 sequence is 14 residues long. With 2 bases removed from V and 3 bases from J, the gap between germline ends came to 11 bases. From germline, CDR1 is LGHDT and CDR2 YNNKEL (reference sequence). The CDR3 is CASSQSDFLYEQYF. The CDR3 coding sequence is TGTGCCAGCAGCCAATCGGACTTCCTCTACGAGCAGTACTTC.

V is TRBV29-1 and J is TRBJ2-3, with 14 positions matching TRBD2. With 7 bases clipped from V and 3 bases from J, the junction kept 3 bases outside the gene matches. CDR1 SQVTM and CDR2 ANQGSEA come from the germline V gene. The CDR3 totals 14 residues. The CDR3 spells CSARTSGGTDTQYF. The CDR3 coding sequence is TGCAGCGCCCGGACTAGCGGGGGGACAGATACGCAGTATTTT.

The chain combines TRBV5-1 with TRBJ2-3; TRBD2 matches at 8 bases. The V and J ends lost 1 base and 1 base, in that order; junction bases with no gene match: 11. CDR3 length equals 18 residues. CDR1 SGHRS and CDR2 YFSETQ come from the germline V gene. CDR3 amino acids: CASSLISPTSGGTDTQYF. The CDR3 DNA reads as TGCGCCAGCAGCTTGATCTCCCCAACTAGCGGCGGCACAGATACGCAGTATTTT.

This clone was found a few times. The chain combines TRBV19 with TRBJ1-2; D remains unclear. Trimming left V 5 bases short and J 3 bases short, with 10 bases between. In germline, CDR1 is LNHDA, CDR2 SQIVND (reference sequence). The CDR3 runs to 13 residues. The CDR3 nucleotides read TGTGCCAGTAGTCCAGCCACCGACTATGGCTACACCTTC. Residues: CASSPATDYGYTF. Full variable domain (missing parts from reference TRBV19 and TRBJ1-2): DGGITQSPKYLFRKEGQNVTLSCEQNLNHDAMYWYRQDPGQGLRLIYYSQIVNDFQKGDIAEGYSVSREKKESFPLTVTSAQKNPTAFYLCASSPATDYGYTFGSGTRLTVV.

This chain links TRBV7-2 with TRBJ2-7; D may be TRBD2 (5 bases). Germline values: CDR1 SGHTA, CDR2 FQGNSA. V lost 1 base to trimming and J lost 3 bases, with 16 bases between them. The CDR3 extends over 16 amino acids. CDR3 DNA: TGTGCCAGCAGCTTAGTGGTTAGCGTTAACCTCTACGAGCAGTACTTC. Translation gives CASSLVVSVNLYEQYF.

For the CDR3, the DNA is TGTGCCAGCAGCTTAGAAACGGCTAGCACAGATACGCAGTATTTT. It yields the protein CASSLETASTDTQYF. The V call is TRBV7-4, the J call TRBJ2-3; D unresolved. The V end lost 1 base, the J end lost 0 bases, and 8 bases lay between the germline ends. Per the germline V gene, CDR1 is SGHVT and CDR2 is SQSDAQ. CDR3 length: 15 residues.

The chain employs TRBV5-1 and TRBJ1-6, with 8 bases that match TRBD1. V was pared by 5 bases and J by 7 bases, with 11 bases of the junction left unmatched. Germline CDR1 and CDR2: SGHRS and YFSETQ. CDR3 length: 16 amino acids. CDR3 coding DNA: TGCGCCAGCAGTCCCCAGGCAGGGGGCTACAATTCACCCCTCCACTTT. Its translation is CASSPQAGGYNSPLHF.

The rearrangement links TRBV4-1 to TRBJ2-1; D possibly uses TRBD1 or TRBD2 (5 bases each). The CDR3 spans 18 residues. V was trimmed by 0 bases and J by 8 bases, leaving 23 bases between them. In germline, CDR1 is MGHRA, CDR2 YSYEKL. CDR3 residues: CASSQEEGRLAIWHEQFF. CDR3 DNA sequence: TGCGCCAGCAGCCAAGAAGAGGGGCGTCTAGCAATCTGGCATGAGCAGTTCTTC.

This clone was detected only once. The chain links TRBV28 to TRBJ1-1; D is perhaps TRBD1 (6 bases). CDR3 length: 14 amino acids. Germline CDR1 is MDHEN and CDR2 is SYDVKM. V dropped 6 bases and J dropped 3 bases, with 14 bases sitting between them. This CDR3 is CASRGPGVDTEAFF. CDR3 DNA sequence: TGTGCCAGCAGAGGACCAGGGGTAGACACTGAAGCTTTCTTT.

The rearrangement links TRBV6-5 to TRBJ1-1, with TRBD1 matching over 7 bases. V gave up 3 bases and J gave up 6 bases; unmatched junction bases: 7. Germline V gives CDR1 MNHEY, CDR2 SVGAGI. The CDR3 loop spans 14 amino acids. CDR3 loop: CASSYRRDRAEAFF. CDR3 sequence (DNA): TGTGCCAGCAGTTATCGCAGAGACAGGGCTGAAGCTTTCTTT.

The V and J genes are TRBV5-1 and TRBJ1-1; D call uncertain. Germline V gene data show CDR1 as SGHRS and CDR2 as YFSETQ. Between the trimmed V and J ends, which lost 4 bases and 5 bases, there was a span of 9 bases. This CDR3 is built from 12 residues. The CDR3 DNA follows: TGCGCCAGCAGCCCGGAGGGAACTGAAGCTTTCTTT. It specifies CASSPEGTEAFF. Based on the CDR3 plus reference TRBV5-1 and TRBJ1-1, the full variable domain is KAGVTQTPRYLIKTRGQQVTLSCSPISGHRSVSWYQQTPGQGLQFLFEYFSETQRNKGNFPGRFSGRQFSNSRSEMNVSTLELGDSALYLCASSPEGTEAFFGQGTRLTVV.

The chain carries TRBV15 and TRBJ2-1, with 10 bases fitting TRBD2. Germline assignment: CDR1 LNHNV and CDR2 YYDKDF (reference sequence). V dropped 5 bases and J dropped 5; count of bases not matched to a gene: 6. This CDR3 is built from 15 residues. CDR3 loop: CATSGRTSGNNEQFF. The CDR3 nucleotides read TGTGCCACCAGCGGCCGGACTAGCGGAAACAATGAGCAGTTCTTC.

The chain recombines TRBV9 with TRBJ2-1; D possibly corresponds to TRBD1 (5 bases). The CDR3 has 17 residues. The V end lost 3 bases, the J end lost 0 bases, and 16 bases lay between the germline ends. Germline CDR1 reads SGDLS; CDR2 reads YYNGEE. Written as DNA, the CDR3 is TGTGCCAGCAGCGAGAAAGGGGTGGTCAACTCCTACAATGAGCAGTTCTTC. Translated: CASSEKGVVNSYNEQFF.

The genes are TRBV6-2 or TRBV6-3 and TRBJ2-7; TRBD2 matches at 9 bases. Germline values: CDR1 MNHEY, CDR2 SVGEGT. CDR3 length equals 16 residues. The junction had 9 bases not matched to a gene; V was cut back by 6 bases and J by 0 bases. Here the CDR3 DNA reads TGTGCCAGCAGCTCTATAGCGGGGGTAAGCTCCTACGAGCAGTACTTC. This sequence encodes CASSSIAGVSSYEQYF.

There are a few counts of this clone. The chain uses TRBV7-8 and TRBJ2-7; 9 nucleotides match TRBD2. Germline-derived CDR1 and CDR2 are SGHVS and FQNEAQ. Germline trimming cut 6 bases from V and 0 bases from J; bases unmatched to any gene: 6. The CDR3 loop spans 15 amino acids. In nucleotides, the CDR3 is TGTGCCAGCAGTATTTCTAGCGGGAACTCCTACGAGCAGTACTTC. Amino acid sequence: CASSISSGNSYEQYF.

This clone showed up just once. This rearrangement joins TRBV19 to TRBJ2-7; D ambiguous. The CDR3 covers 13 residues. Germline V CDR1 and CDR2: LNHDA, SQIVND (reference sequence). Trimming stripped 5 bases from V and 3 bases from J, with 11 bases between. Here the CDR3 reads CASSWRLGYEQYF. CDR3 nucleotide sequence: TGTGCCAGTAGTTGGCGATTGGGCTACGAGCAGTACTTC.

The V gene is TRBV19, the J gene TRBJ1-1; D perhaps matches TRBD1 (5 bases). V was trimmed by 1 base and J by 0 bases, leaving 9 bases between them. Germline-derived CDR1 and CDR2 are LNHDA and SQIVND (reference sequence). The CDR3 sequence is 15 residues long. CDR3 sequence: CASSIGPGVNTEAFF. CDR3 bases: TGTGCCAGTAGTATAGGACCGGGGGTGAACACTGAAGCTTTCTTT.

The CDR3 sequence: CASSLITTLNTGELFF. The CDR3 DNA reads as TGTGCCAGCAGCTTAATCACAACGCTGAACACCGGGGAGCTGTTTTTT. The chain links TRBV7-3 to TRBJ2-2; D gene ambiguous. The germline V gene encodes CDR1 SGHTA and CDR2 FQGTGA. V lost 1 base, J lost 1 base, and 10 bases lay in between. CDR3 size: 16 residues. Looking up the rest from reference TRBV7-3 and TRBJ2-2 gives the full variable domain: GAGVSQTPSNKVTEKGKYVELRCDPISGHTALYWYRQSLGQGPEFLIYFQGTGAADDSGLPNDRFFAVRPEGSVSTLKIQRTERGDSAVYLCASSLITTLNTGELFFGEGSRLTVL.

The V gene is TRBV2, the J gene TRBJ1-6; no clear D gene. Germline loops: CDR1 SNHLY, CDR2 FYNNEI. The V gene lost 7 bases and the J gene lost 9 bases, with 19 bases spanning the gap. CDR3 size: 15 residues. CDR3 protein: CASNKAGSKGSPLHF. The DNA for the CDR3 is TGTGCCAGCAATAAGGCAGGCAGCAAAGGTTCACCCCTCCACTTT.

The chain joins TRBV29-1 to TRBJ2-7, with D hard to call. The V end was cut by 5 bases, the J end by 2 bases, with 7 bases between. Germline CDR1 is SQVTM and CDR2 is ANQGSEA. This CDR3 contains 11 residues. CDR3 protein: CSVLGAYEQYF. The CDR3 nucleotides are TGCAGCGTTCTAGGCGCCTACGAGCAGTACTTC.

V usage is TRBV25-1 and J usage is TRBJ2-3, with D unresolved. This CDR3 has 15 residues. Germline-derived CDR1 and CDR2 are MGHDK and SYGVNS. V lost 0 bases, J lost 0 bases, and 7 bases lay in between. The CDR3 reads CASSEYSESTDTQYF. The CDR3 DNA sequence: TGTGCCAGCAGTGAATACAGCGAAAGCACAGATACGCAGTATTTT.

The V gene is TRBV7-2, the J gene TRBJ2-4; possibly TRBD2 for D (5 bases). CDR1 is SGHTA and CDR2 is FQGNSA in the germline V gene. The CDR3 loop spans 13 amino acids. Trimming removed 8 bases from V and 6 bases from J, with 14 bases in between. The CDR3 sequence: CASGPGGRNIQYF. DNA for the CDR3: TGTGCCAGCGGGCCCGGAGGTCGAAACATTCAGTACTTC.

This chain's CDR3 is CASRLDYTEAFF. CDR3 bases: TGTGCCAGCAGGCTCGATTACACTGAAGCTTTCTTT. The chain employs TRBV12-3 or TRBV12-4 and TRBJ1-1; D gene ambiguous. Trimming took 6 bases from V and 3 from J, leaving 8 bases between them. CDR3 length equals 12 residues.

The chain combines TRBV12-3 or TRBV12-4 with TRBJ2-1, with D hard to call. The CDR3 covers 10 residues. Deletions cut 9 bases from V and 4 bases from J, with 4 bases between. The CDR3 spells CASAYNEQFF. The CDR3 bases are TGTGCCAGTGCGTACAATGAGCAGTTCTTC.

The genes are TRBV24-1 and TRBJ2-1, with D possibly matching TRBD1 (6 bases). This CDR3 comprises 13 residues. Germline CDR1 reads KGHDR; CDR2 reads SFDVKD. V was trimmed by 8 bases and J by 7 bases, leaving 14 bases between them. The DNA of the CDR3 is TGTGCCACCACATCGAGGGACAAAAATGAGCAGTTCTTC. Translated, it gives CATTSRDKNEQFF.